A single sample is the source of the 26 T cell receptor beta chains below, sequenced in a study of T cell clonality in common variable immunodeficiency. General study results and limits: Reportedly, TCR beta sequences from common variable immunodeficiency showed fewer deletions and N-nucleotide insertions.

For these TCRs, the target antigens are not known. Libraries were prepared by immunoSEQ multiplex PCR; TCRdb keeps only in-frame clonotypes and omits some of them. There are about 25,000 clones in the sample, none observed a single time. Sequenced: peripheral blood mononuclear cells. The receptor set was obtained from a human donor with common variable immunodeficiency.

This clone was seen only a few times. The CDR3 end is not reached by the read, which stops 3 residues before it; the germline J gene fills it in. This chain links TRBV20-1 with TRBJ2-5; no clear D. Between the trimmed V and J ends, which lost 3 bases and 1 base, there was a span of 12 bases. This CDR3 contains 14 residues. Germline loops: CDR1 DFQATT, CDR2 SNEGSKA (reference sequence). The CDR3 DNA, read in part, is TGCAGTGCTAGTAAACAGTCCCTCCAAGAGACC. Encoded protein: CSASKQSLQET. The full CDR3 protein reads CSASKQSLQETQYF.

Worth noting for this clone: The read falls 3 residues short of the CDR3 end, and the missing part is taken from the germline J gene. The J gene is TRBJ1-2, the V gene TRBV2, with 7 nucleotides matching TRBD1. Looked up from germline, CDR1 is SNHLY and CDR2 is FYNNEI. The CDR3 is 14 residues long. V trimming: 4 bases; J trimming: 7 bases; junction bases outside the gene matches: 9. The covered CDR3 bases are TGTGCCAGCAGTGTAACCCGGGCAGGGGGTGGC. Its translation is CASSVTRAGGG. The whole CDR3 protein reads CASSVTRAGGGYTF.

This clone was recorded a few times. From the germline J gene comes the end of the CDR3, since the read stops 3 residues before it. V and J are TRBV6-1 and TRBJ1-1; D not resolved. Germline V gene data show CDR1 as MNHNS and CDR2 as SASEGT. Trimming pared 4 bases from V and 4 bases from J, leaving 16 bases between. The CDR3 consists of 15 residues. CDR3 amino acids: CASSGGRKGRTEAFF. CDR3 bases read: TGTGCCAGCAGTGGCGGGCGAAAAGGGCGCACTGAA.

This clone showed up many times. The read falls 3 residues short of the CDR3 end, and the missing part is taken from the germline J gene. This chain connects TRBV19 to TRBJ2-7; D could derive from TRBD1 or TRBD2 (5 bases each). Trimming took 2 bases from V and 0 from J, leaving 17 bases between them. The CDR3 spans 17 residues. Germline lookup yields CDR1 LNHDA and CDR2 SQIVND (reference sequence). The CDR3 bases that were read are TGTGCCAGTAGTATAAGTTTCCAAGCAGGGAGCTCCTACGAG. Translation gives CASSISFQAGSSYE. Given in full, the CDR3 is CASSISFQAGSSYEQYF.

At least ten counts were recorded for this clone. The read falls 3 residues short of the CDR3 end, and the missing part is taken from the germline J gene. The V gene is TRBV2, the J gene TRBJ2-5; tentative D call: TRBD1 (7 bases). Germline lookup yields CDR1 SNHLY and CDR2 FYNNEI. The CDR3 loop spans 15 amino acids. Trimming took 4 bases from V and 4 from J, leaving 16 bases between them. This CDR3 reads CASSVTFQGGETQYF. Incomplete CDR3 DNA: TGTGCCAGCAGTGTTACTTTTCAGGGGGGAGAGACC.

At least ten counts were recorded for this clone. The CDR3 end lies 3 residues beyond the end of the read and is filled in from the germline J gene. The chain has TRBV7-3 and TRBJ2-2; TRBD1 might be the D (6 bases). There are 14 residues in the CDR3. Trimming stripped 8 bases from V and 8 bases from J, with 18 bases between. Germline loops: CDR1 SGHTA, CDR2 FQGTGA. Incomplete CDR3 DNA: TGTGCCAGCGGTCAGGGGCTCTCTCGTGGGGAG. This encodes CASGQGLSRGE. The whole CDR3 region reads CASGQGLSRGELFF.

This clone was seen at least ten times. Sequence at one end of the junction differs from germline and may be a read error. The missing CDR3 end, 3 residues past where the read stops, is filled in from the germline J gene. The rearrangement uses TRBV10-3 and TRBJ2-1; TRBD1 matches at 9 bases. Germline CDR1 reads ENHRY; CDR2 reads SYGVKD. The CDR3 loop spans 16 amino acids. The chain's CDR3 is CAIGEGTGILYNEQFF. The sequenced CDR3 bases are TGTGCCATCGGTGAGGGGACAGGGATATTGTACAATGAG.

As concerns this clone: The read terminates 3 residues ahead of where the CDR3 ends, so the germline J gene completes it. The chain employs TRBV7-6 and TRBJ2-7; 12 positions agree with TRBD2. Trimming removed 1 base from V and 4 bases from J; junction bases left unmatched: 8. The CDR3 is made up of 17 amino acids. Germline CDR1 is SGHVS and CDR2 is FNYEAQ. CDR3 bases read: TGTGCCAGCAGCTTAGACTTAACCCTAGCGGGAGGGTACGAG. This encodes CASSLDLTLAGGYE. In full, the CDR3 reads CASSLDLTLAGGYEQYF.

This clone was detected only a few times. The read falls 3 residues short of the CDR3 end, and the missing part is taken from the germline J gene. Other DNA sequences in the sample encode the same CDR3. This chain links TRBV18 with TRBJ1-1, with 7 bases fitting TRBD1. CDR1 is KGHSH and CDR2 is LQKENI in the germline V gene. This CDR3 contains 14 residues. The ends lost 2 bases at V and 4 bases at J; junction bases unmatched: 4. CDR3: CASSPMAGGTEAFF. Incomplete CDR3 DNA: TGTGCCAGCTCACCAATGGCAGGGGGCACTGAA.

Regarding this clone: The observed sequence ends 3 residues before the CDR3 terminus, with the missing tail filled in from the germline J gene. The V call is TRBV7-2, the J call TRBJ1-5; D remains unclear. CDR3 length: 15 amino acids. V lost 5 bases to trimming and J lost 1 base, with 12 bases between them. Germline values: CDR1 SGHTA, CDR2 FQGNSA. Incomplete CDR3 DNA: TGTGCCAGCAGCCCCCGGACTGCCAGCAATCAGCCC. Protein product: CASSPRTASNQP. The whole CDR3 is CASSPRTASNQPQHF.

In its sample, this clone was seen many times. The read terminates 3 residues before the CDR3 end, so the remaining end is supplied by the germline J gene. The chain recombines TRBV19 with TRBJ2-2, with 7 bases matching TRBD1. Germline V gene data show CDR1 as LNHDA and CDR2 as SQIVND (reference sequence). This CDR3 has 13 amino acids. The V segment lost 4 bases and the J segment 7 bases; nucleotides outside the gene matches: 3. The CDR3 bases that were read are TGTGCCAGTAGTAAGACAGGGTACGGGGAG. Residues: CASSKTGYGE. The complete CDR3 reads CASSKTGYGELFF.

Only a few counts were recorded for this clone. Sequencing ends 3 residues short of the CDR3 end; the germline J gene provides the rest. This chain connects TRBV19 to TRBJ2-7; D is possibly TRBD2 (6 bases). With 5 bases removed from V and 6 bases from J, the gap between germline ends came to 20 bases. Per the germline V gene, CDR1 is LNHDA and CDR2 is SQIVND (reference sequence). This CDR3 contains 15 residues. CDR3 DNA (partial): TGTGCCAGTAGTTGGGGAGCTAGCGCCTGGTCCGAG. Residues: CASSWGASAWSE. The whole CDR3 protein is CASSWGASAWSEQYF.

The table lists this clone with many counts. The DNA read from the CDR3 is TGTGCCAGCAGTTTGTTTGCCGGCCTTAGCGGGTTAAGGGCAGAGACC. It yields the protein CASSLFAGLSGLRAET. From start to end, the CDR3 is CASSLFAGLSGLRAETQYF. This rearrangement joins TRBV12-3 or TRBV12-4 to TRBJ2-5; the match to TRBD2 covers 7 bases. The read ends 3 residues before the CDR3 terminus; that terminus is restored from the germline J gene. With V trimmed by 3 bases and J by 4 bases, 20 bases remained unmatched. This CDR3 has 19 amino acids.

A word on this clone: With the read ending 3 residues before the CDR3 end, the germline J gene is used to fill in that end. The chain uses TRBV7-7 and TRBJ2-1, with D perhaps matching TRBD2 (5 bases). V lost 2 bases and J 0 bases, leaving 8 bases between the germline ends. Germline V gene sequence: CDR1 SSHAT, CDR2 FNYEAQ (reference sequence). There are 15 residues in the CDR3. The CDR3 DNA, read in part, is TGTGCCAGCAGCTTAACTAGGAGCTCCTACAATGAG. Amino acids: CASSLTRSSYNE. The entire CDR3 sequence reads CASSLTRSSYNEQFF. Full variable domain (missing parts from reference TRBV7-7 and TRBJ2-1): GAGVSQSPRYKVTKRGQDVTLRCDPISSHATLYWYQQALGQGPEFLTYFNYEAQPDKSGLPSDRFSAERPEGSISTLTIQRTEQRDSAMYRCASSLTRSSYNEQFFGPGTRLTVL.

This clone showed up many times. CDR3 bases read: TGTGCCAGCAGACGTCCGGGACAGGGCTCCGAG. This codes for CASRRPGQGSE. The full CDR3 sequence reads CASRRPGQGSEQYF. The chain carries TRBV12-3 or TRBV12-4 and TRBJ2-7; 9 bases are a match to TRBD1. The read stops 3 residues short of the end of the CDR3; the missing end is completed from the germline J gene. V trimming: 6 bases; J trimming: 6 bases; junction bases outside the gene matches: 9. This CDR3 comprises 14 residues.

By sample fraction, this clone is medium-sized. The read terminates 3 residues ahead of where the CDR3 ends, so the germline J gene completes it. The chain has TRBV12-3 or TRBV12-4 and TRBJ2-2; the match to TRBD2 covers 12 bases. The V segment lost 1 base and the J segment 7 bases; nucleotides outside the gene matches: 1. The CDR3 runs to 15 residues. CDR3 loop: CASSLGLAGVGELFF. The sequenced part of the CDR3 DNA is TGTGCCAGCAGTTTAGGACTAGCGGGAGTCGGGGAG.

As for this clone: The read ends 3 residues early relative to the CDR3; the germline J gene fills the gap. The V and J genes are TRBV30 and TRBJ1-1; weak D call: TRBD1 (5 bases). Germline V gene lookup returns CDR1 GTSNPN and CDR2 SVGIG (reference sequence). CDR3 length: 11 residues. The CDR3 here is CAWSAGLRAFF. Incomplete CDR3 DNA: TGTGCCTGGAGCGCGGGACTTAGA. Variable domain in full (rest from reference TRBV30 and TRBJ1-1): SQTIHQWPATLVQPVGSPLSLECTVEGTSNPNLYWYRQAAGRGLQLLFYSVGIGQISSEVPQNLSASRPQDRQFILSSKKLLLSDSGFYLCAWSAGLRAFFGQGTRLTVV.

A note on this clone: The read gets to within 3 residues of the CDR3 end, and the germline J gene fills in the rest. The J gene is TRBJ2-7, the V gene TRBV19, with 9 bases fitting TRBD1. Germline-derived CDR1 and CDR2 are LNHDA and SQIVND (reference sequence). The V and J ends lost 5 bases and 3 bases, in that order; junction bases with no gene match: 14. The CDR3 loop spans 17 amino acids. CDR3 sequence reads: CASSRGLTTGGNYEQYF. The sequenced part of the CDR3 DNA is TGTGCCAGTAGTCGAGGACTAACGACAGGGGGAAACTACGAG.

This clone was found many times. The observed sequence ends 3 residues before the CDR3 terminus, with the missing tail filled in from the germline J gene. Other DNA sequences in this specimen translate into the identical CDR3. The genes are TRBV18 and TRBJ2-7; a weak D match, TRBD2 (6 bases). V was pared by 5 bases and J by 5 bases, with 7 bases between. Germline V gene data show CDR1 as KGHSH and CDR2 as LQKENI. CDR3 length: 11 residues. The CDR3 here is CASSTGDEQYF. The sequenced CDR3 bases are TGTGCCAGCTCAACGGGGGACGAG.

This clone was picked up a small number of times. The sequence runs out 3 residues before the end of the CDR3; the remainder is reconstructed from the germline J gene. This chain joins TRBV18 and TRBJ1-3; no firm D call. The V gene lost 1 base and the J gene lost 1 base, with 11 bases spanning the gap. Germline CDR1 is KGHSH and CDR2 is LQKENI. The CDR3 is 16 amino acids. The CDR3 protein is CASSPQGTTSGNTIYF. The CDR3 bases that were read are TGTGCCAGCTCACCACAGGGTACGACGTCTGGAAACACC.

Notes on this clone: The read ends 3 residues shy of where the CDR3 ends; the end is completed using the germline J gene. The chain uses TRBV2 and TRBJ2-3, with 7 bases identical to TRBD2. With 4 bases clipped from V and 2 bases from J, the junction kept 3 bases outside the gene matches. The CDR3 is made up of 14 amino acids. Germline loops: CDR1 SNHLY, CDR2 FYNNEI. The CDR3 spells CASSAAGATDTQYF. CDR3 DNA (partial): TGTGCCAGCAGTGCCGCGGGAGCCACAGATACG.

This clone has ten or more counts. The sequenced fragment ends 3 residues before the CDR3 boundary, so the rest is inferred from the germline J gene. The rearrangement joins TRBV5-1 to TRBJ2-3, with D unclear. The CDR3 is 14 residues long. Germline CDR1 and CDR2: SGHRS and YFSETQ. V lost 0 bases and J 2 bases, leaving 7 bases between the germline ends. The CDR3 sequence is CASSLEAPTDTQYF. The CDR3 DNA, read in part, is TGCGCCAGCAGCTTGGAAGCGCCCACAGATACG.

This clone was observed a few times. The observed sequence ends 3 residues before the CDR3 terminus, with the missing tail filled in from the germline J gene. The V call is TRBV19, the J call TRBJ2-1, with D maybe TRBD2 (6 bases). V lost 3 bases and J lost 6, with 15 bases in between. This CDR3 contains 15 residues. Germline-derived CDR1 and CDR2 are LNHDA and SQIVND (reference sequence). The CDR3 loop reads CASSIFGGESNEQFF. The sequenced part of the CDR3 DNA is TGTGCCAGTAGTATTTTCGGGGGAGAAAGCAATGAG.

The covered CDR3 bases are TGTGCCAGCAGTGGGGGACTCTACTATGGC. This translates into CASSGGLYYG. The entire CDR3 sequence reads CASSGGLYYGYTF. This chain links TRBV6-1 with TRBJ1-2, with D maybe TRBD1 (5 bases). The read halts 3 residues ahead of the CDR3 end, with the missing end drawn from the germline J gene. The V and J ends lost 4 bases and 3 bases respectively, with 9 bases between them. This CDR3 has 13 amino acids. Looked up from germline, CDR1 is MNHNS and CDR2 is SASEGT.

This clone was counted at least ten times. The CDR3 goes on 3 residues after the read ends, and that part is filled in from the germline J gene. J is TRBJ2-2 and V is TRBV2, with TRBD2 matching 11 bases. This CDR3 is 14 amino acids long. Trimming removed 6 bases from V and 6 bases from J; junction bases left unmatched: 3. Per germline, CDR1 SNHLY and CDR2 FYNNEI. CDR3 in amino acids: CASRGLAAAGELFF. Incomplete CDR3 DNA: TGTGCCAGCAGGGGACTAGCGGCTGCCGGGGAG.

This clone was seen at least ten times. From the germline J gene comes the end of the CDR3, since the read stops 3 residues before it. This sequence joins TRBV11-2 and TRBJ1-1, with 8 positions matching TRBD1. Germline CDR1 is SGHAT and CDR2 is FQNNGV. J was trimmed by 5 bases and V by 6 bases; bases with no gene match: 8. The CDR3 is 14 amino acids. The CDR3 loop reads CASRSQGVGTEAFF. The CDR3 bases that were read are TGTGCCAGCAGATCACAGGGGGTTGGGACTGAA.